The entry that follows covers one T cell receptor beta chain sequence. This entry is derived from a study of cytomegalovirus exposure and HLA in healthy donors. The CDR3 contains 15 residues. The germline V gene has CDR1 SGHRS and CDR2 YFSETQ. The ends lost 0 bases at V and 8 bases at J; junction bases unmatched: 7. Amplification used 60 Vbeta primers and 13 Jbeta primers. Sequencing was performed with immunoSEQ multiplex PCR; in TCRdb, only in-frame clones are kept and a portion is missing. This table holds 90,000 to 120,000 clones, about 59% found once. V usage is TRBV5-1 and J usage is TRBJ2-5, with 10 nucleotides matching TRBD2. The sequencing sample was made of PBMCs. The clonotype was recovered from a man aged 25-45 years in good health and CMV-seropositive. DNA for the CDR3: TGCGCCAGCAGCTTGGAACTAGCGGGGTTGGAAACCCAGTACTTC. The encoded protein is CASSLELAGLETQYF.